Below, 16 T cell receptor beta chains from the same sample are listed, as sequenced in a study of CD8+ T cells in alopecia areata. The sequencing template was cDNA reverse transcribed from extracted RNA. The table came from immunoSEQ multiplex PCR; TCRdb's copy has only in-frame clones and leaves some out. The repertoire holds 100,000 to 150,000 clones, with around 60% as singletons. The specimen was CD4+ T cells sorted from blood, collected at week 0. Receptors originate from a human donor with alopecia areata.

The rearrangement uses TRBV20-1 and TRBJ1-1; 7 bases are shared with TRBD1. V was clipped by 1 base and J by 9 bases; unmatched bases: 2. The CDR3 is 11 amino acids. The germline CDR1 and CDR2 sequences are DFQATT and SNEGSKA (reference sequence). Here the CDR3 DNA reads TGCAGTGCTAGAGGACAGGGAAAAGCTTTCTTT. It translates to CSARGQGKAFF.

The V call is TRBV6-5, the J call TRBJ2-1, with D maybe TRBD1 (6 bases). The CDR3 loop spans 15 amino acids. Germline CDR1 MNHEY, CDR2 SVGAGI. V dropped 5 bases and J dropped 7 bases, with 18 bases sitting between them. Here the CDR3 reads CASSITHRAPNEQFF. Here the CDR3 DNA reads TGTGCCAGCAGTATTACTCACAGGGCCCCTAATGAGCAGTTCTTC.

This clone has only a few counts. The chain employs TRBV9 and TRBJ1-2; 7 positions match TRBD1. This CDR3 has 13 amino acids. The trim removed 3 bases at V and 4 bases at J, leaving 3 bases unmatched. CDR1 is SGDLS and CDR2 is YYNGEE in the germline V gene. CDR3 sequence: CASSAGDSYGYTF. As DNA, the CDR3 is TGTGCCAGCAGCGCAGGGGACAGCTATGGCTACACCTTC.

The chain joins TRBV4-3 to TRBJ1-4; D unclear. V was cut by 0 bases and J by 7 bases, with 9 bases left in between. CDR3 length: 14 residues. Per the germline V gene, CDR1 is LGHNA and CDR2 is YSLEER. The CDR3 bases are TGCGCCAGCAGCCAAGAGTGGGCCAGTGAAAAACTGTTTTTT. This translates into CASSQEWASEKLFF.

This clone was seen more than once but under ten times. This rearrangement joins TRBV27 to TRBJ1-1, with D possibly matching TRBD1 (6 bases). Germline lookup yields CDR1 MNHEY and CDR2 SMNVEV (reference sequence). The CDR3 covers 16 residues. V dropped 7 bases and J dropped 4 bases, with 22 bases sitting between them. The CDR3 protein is CASTPWRTDGRTEAFF. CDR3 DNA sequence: TGTGCCAGCACCCCGTGGCGGACAGACGGCCGCACTGAAGCTTTCTTT.

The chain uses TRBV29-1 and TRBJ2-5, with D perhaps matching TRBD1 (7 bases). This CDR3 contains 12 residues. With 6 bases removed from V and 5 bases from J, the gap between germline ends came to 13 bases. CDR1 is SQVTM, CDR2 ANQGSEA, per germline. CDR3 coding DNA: TGCAGCGTAAGGGCAGGGGGGGAGACCCAGTACTTC. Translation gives CSVRAGGETQYF.

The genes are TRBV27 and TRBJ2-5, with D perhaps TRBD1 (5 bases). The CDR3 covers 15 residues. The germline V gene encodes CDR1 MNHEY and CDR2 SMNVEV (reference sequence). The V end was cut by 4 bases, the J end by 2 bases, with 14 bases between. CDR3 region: CASSSIGQGQETQYF. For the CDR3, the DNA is TGTGCCAGCAGTTCCATCGGGCAGGGACAAGAGACCCAGTACTTC.

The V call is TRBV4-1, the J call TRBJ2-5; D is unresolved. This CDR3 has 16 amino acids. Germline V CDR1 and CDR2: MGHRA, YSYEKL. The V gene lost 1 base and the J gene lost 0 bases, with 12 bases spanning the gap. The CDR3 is CASSQVDRPYQETQYF. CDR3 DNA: TGCGCCAGCAGCCAAGTCGACCGCCCCTACCAAGAGACCCAGTACTTC.

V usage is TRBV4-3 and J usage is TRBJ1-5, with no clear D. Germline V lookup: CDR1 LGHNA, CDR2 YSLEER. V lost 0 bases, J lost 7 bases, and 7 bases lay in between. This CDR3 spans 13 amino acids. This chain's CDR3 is CASSQDEDQPQHF. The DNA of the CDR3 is TGCGCCAGCAGCCAAGATGAGGACCAGCCCCAGCATTTT.

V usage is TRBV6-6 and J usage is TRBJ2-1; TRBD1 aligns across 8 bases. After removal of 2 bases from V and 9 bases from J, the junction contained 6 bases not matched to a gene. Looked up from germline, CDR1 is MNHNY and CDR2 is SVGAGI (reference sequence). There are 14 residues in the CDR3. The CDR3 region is CASSYPGQGIEQFF. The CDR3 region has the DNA TGTGCCAGCAGTTACCCCGGACAGGGTATTGAGCAGTTCTTC.

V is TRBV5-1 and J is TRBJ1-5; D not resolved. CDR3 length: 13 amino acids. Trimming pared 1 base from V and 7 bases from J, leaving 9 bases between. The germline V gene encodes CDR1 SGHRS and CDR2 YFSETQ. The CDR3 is CASSLTGGQPQHF. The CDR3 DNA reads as TGCGCCAGCAGCTTGACTGGAGGACAGCCCCAGCATTTT.

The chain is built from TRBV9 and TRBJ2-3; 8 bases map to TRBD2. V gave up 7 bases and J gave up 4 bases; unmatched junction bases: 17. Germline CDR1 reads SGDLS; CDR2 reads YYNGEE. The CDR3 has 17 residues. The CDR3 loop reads CASGRRGEVYPSDTQYF. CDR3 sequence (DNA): TGTGCCAGCGGCAGGCGGGGGGAGGTCTATCCCTCAGATACGCAGTATTTT.

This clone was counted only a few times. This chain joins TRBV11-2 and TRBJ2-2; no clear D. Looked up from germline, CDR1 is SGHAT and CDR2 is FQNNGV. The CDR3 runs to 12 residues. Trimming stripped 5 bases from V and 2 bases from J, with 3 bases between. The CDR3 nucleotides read TGTGCCAGCAGCCTTAACACCGGGGAGCTGTTTTTT. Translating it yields CASSLNTGELFF.

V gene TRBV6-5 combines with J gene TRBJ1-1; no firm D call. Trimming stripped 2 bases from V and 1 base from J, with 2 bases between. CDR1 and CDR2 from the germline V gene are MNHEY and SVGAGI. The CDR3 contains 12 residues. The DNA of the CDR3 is TGTGCCAGCAGTTACAGGAACACTGAAGCTTTCTTT. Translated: CASSYRNTEAFF.

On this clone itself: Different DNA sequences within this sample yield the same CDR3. As DNA, the CDR3 is TGTGCCAGTACCGAAGACAGGGATTCCTACAATGAGCAGTTCTTC. It yields the protein CASTEDRDSYNEQFF. The chain combines TRBV19 with TRBJ2-1; 7 nucleotides agree with TRBD1. This CDR3 is 15 amino acids long. V gave up 7 bases and J gave up 1 base; unmatched junction bases: 7. Germline-derived CDR1 and CDR2 are LNHDA and SQIVND (reference sequence).

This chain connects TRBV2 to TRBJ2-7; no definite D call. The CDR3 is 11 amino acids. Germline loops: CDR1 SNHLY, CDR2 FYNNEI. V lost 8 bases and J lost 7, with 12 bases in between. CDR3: CASGQVTEQYF. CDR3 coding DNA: TGTGCCAGCGGCCAAGTTACGGAGCAGTACTTC.